This T cell receptor (beta chain) is drawn from a study of blood T cell repertoires in COVID-19. The ends were cut back, 1 base at V and 3 bases at J, with 12 bases in the middle. Germline V gene lookup returns CDR1 SGHVS and CDR2 FNYEAQ. This CDR3 has 15 amino acids. Generated by immunoSEQ multiplex PCR, the TCRdb table keeps only in-frame clones and is missing some. The repertoire consists of around 300,000 clones, with roughly 90% occurring once and the leading ten covering 2.9%. The genes are TRBV7-6 and TRBJ1-2; D unclear. Sequences were obtained from peripheral blood. The TCR comes from a woman under 40 with COVID-19, enrolled during active disease. The CDR3 region is CASSLGPGTDYGYTF. The CDR3 nucleotides read TGTGCCAGCAGCTTAGGGCCGGGAACAGACTATGGCTACACCTTC.